This paragraph covers one T cell receptor (beta chain) sequence. This CDR3 is also generated by other DNA sequences in the sample. The V end lost 0 bases, the J end lost 0 bases, and 5 bases lay between the germline ends. This CDR3 has 14 residues. Germline loops: CDR1 SGHRS, CDR2 YFSETQ. The record originates from a study of fetal regulatory T cell absence and autoimmunity. This table comes from immunoSEQ multiplex PCR, and its TCRdb copy is limited to in-frame clones, with some not included. This sample has about 43,000 clones, with about 79% found just once. Sequenced sample: cord blood. The sequence was obtained from a newborn boy with IPEX syndrome. The chain employs TRBV5-1 and TRBJ2-3; no clear D gene. CDR3 region: CASSLEDSTDTQYF. DNA of the CDR3: TGCGCCAGCAGCTTGGAGGACAGCACAGATACGCAGTATTTT. The full variable domain, completed using reference TRBV5-1 and TRBJ2-3, is KAGVTQTPRYLIKTRGQQVTLSCSPISGHRSVSWYQQTPGQGLQFLFEYFSETQRNKGNFPGRFSGRQFSNSRSEMNVSTLELGDSALYLCASSLEDSTDTQYFGPGTRLTVL.